This entry is about one TCR beta chain. Built from TCR beta cDNA, the libraries had unique molecular identifiers in them. MiXCR was run by TCRdb on the PCR reads, yielding one entry per CDR3 protein. This table holds about 770,000 distinct CDR3 sequences, about 43% found once. The source of the sample is a study of post-analysis software for immune sequencing data. Study-level information: Multiple sclerosis in the patients followed relapsing-remitting, secondary progressive and progressive-relapsing courses.

Sequencing was performed on blood. This receptor was taken from a girl aged 5 to 17 with multiple sclerosis.

CDR3 sequence: CAISDGLATTYEQYF. CDR3 in DNA: TGTGCCATCAGTGATGGACTAGCGACAACCTACGAGCAGTACTTC. The rearrangement joins TRBV10-3 to TRBJ2-7; the match to TRBD2 covers 9 bases. From germline, CDR1 is ENHRY and CDR2 SYGVKD. The V segment lost 3 bases and the J segment 2 bases; nucleotides outside the gene matches: 5. The CDR3 is 15 amino acids.